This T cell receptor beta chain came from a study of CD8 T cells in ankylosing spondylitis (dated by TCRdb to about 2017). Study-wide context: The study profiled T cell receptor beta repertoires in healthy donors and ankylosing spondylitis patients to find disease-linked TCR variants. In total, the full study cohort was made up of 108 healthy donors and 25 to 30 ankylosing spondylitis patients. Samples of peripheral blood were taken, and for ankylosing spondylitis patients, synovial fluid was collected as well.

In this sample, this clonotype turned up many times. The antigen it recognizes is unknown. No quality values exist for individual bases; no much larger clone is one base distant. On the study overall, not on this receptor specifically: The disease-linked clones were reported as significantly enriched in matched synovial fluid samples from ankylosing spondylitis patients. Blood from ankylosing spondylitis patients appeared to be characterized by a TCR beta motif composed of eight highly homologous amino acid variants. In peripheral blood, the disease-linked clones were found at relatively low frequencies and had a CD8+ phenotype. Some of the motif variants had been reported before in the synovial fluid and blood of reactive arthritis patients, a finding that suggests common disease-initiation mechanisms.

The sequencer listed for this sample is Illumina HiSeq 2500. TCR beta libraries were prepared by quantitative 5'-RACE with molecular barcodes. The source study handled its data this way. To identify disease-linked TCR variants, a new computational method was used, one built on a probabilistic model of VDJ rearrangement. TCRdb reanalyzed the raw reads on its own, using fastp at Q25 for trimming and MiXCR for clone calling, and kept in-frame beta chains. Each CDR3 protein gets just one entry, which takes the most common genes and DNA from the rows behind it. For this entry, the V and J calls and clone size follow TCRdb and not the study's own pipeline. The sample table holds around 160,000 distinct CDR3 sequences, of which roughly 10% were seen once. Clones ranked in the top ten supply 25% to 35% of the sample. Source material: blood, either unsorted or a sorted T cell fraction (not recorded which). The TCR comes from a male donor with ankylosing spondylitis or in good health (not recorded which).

DNA sequence: TGTGCCAGCAGCTTAACTGAAGCTTTCTTT. Its amino acids are CASSLTEAFF. The rearranged segments are TRBV5-8 and TRBJ1-1, with no reliable assignment of the D segment. Taken from the germline V gene, the CDR1 and CDR2 loops are SGHTS and YDEGEE. Deletion took 2 bases off V and 5 bases off J, with a span of 1 base between the germline ends. The CDR3 runs 10 residues from the cysteine to the phenylalanine. This entry keeps only the CDR3 DNA: 30 bases, framed from base 1.